This section outlines one TCR beta chain sequence together with its context. Its antigen is unknown. Terminally differentiated effector memory CD45RA+ cells were left out of the naive CD8 fraction, which was CD45RO-negative and positively selected for CCR7. Recent acute infections and vaccinations were absent in the healthy HIV-negative adult donors. The V end was cut by 6 bases, the J end by 0 bases, with 15 bases between. The CDR3 length is 15 residues. Germline V lookup: CDR1 MNHNS, CDR2 SASEGT. This specimen comes from a study of shared clonotypes between healthy human individuals. Overall study context: CD4 naive and CD4 memory each took three plates per donor, while CD8 naive took two and CD8 memory one. Findings and caveats of the study: The naive CD4 repertoires of several donors were compared, and roughly 5.1% of clonotypes were shared.

The study ran the assay at deep level. The protocol was immunoSEQ multiplex PCR, while the TCRdb copy is restricted to in-frame clones and leaves out a portion. The profile covers some 800,000 clones, with more than 85% appearing a single time and 24% taken by the ten largest. This chain joins TRBV6-1 and TRBJ2-7; D is unclear. This clonotype was sampled from a young man in good health. Sample: naive CD8+ T cells sorted from blood. In DNA, the CDR3 is TGTGCCAGCAGCTCATTCTTGGGCAGCTCCTACGAGCAGTACTTC. Residues: CASSSFLGSSYEQYF.